The present TCR beta chain was sequenced within a study of blood T cell repertoires in COVID-19. About the research overall: The origin of the acute and convalescent COVID-19 samples was the United States, Italy and Spain.

Using immunoSEQ multiplex PCR, the repertoire was profiled, and TCRdb retains in-frame clones only, with some absent. The table records around 150,000 clones, 70% to 80% of them present only once. This CDR3 contains 15 residues. CDR1 and CDR2 (germline): SGHTA, FQGNSA. With V trimmed by 1 base and J by 1 base, 4 bases remained unmatched. With respect to this clone: The sample carries other DNA sequences with the same CDR3.

The receptor's source is a man in his sixties who had recovered from COVID-19. Source material: peripheral blood. The V and J genes are TRBV7-2 and TRBJ2-7; 7 nucleotides align to TRBD2. CDR3 sequence reads: CASSLVGGGSYEQYF. The CDR3 nucleotides are TGTGCCAGCAGCTTAGTGGGCGGGGGTTCCTACGAGCAGTACTTC. Supplemented by reference TRBV7-2 and TRBJ2-7, the full variable domain reads GAGVSQSPSNKVTEKGKDVELRCDPISGHTALYWYRQSLGQGLEFLIYFQGNSAPDKSGLPSDRFSAERTGGSVSTLTIQRTQQEDSAVYLCASSLVGGGSYEQYFGPGTRLTVT.